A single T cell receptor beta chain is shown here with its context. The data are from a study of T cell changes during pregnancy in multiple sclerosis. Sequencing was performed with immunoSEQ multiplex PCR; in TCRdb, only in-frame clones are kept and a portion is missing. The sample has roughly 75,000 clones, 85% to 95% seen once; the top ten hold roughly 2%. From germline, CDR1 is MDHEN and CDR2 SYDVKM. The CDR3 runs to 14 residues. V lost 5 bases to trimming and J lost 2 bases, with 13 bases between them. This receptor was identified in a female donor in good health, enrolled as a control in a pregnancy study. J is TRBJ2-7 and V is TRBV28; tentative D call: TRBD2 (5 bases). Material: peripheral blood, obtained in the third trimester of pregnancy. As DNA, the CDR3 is TGTGCCAGCAGTGCCATATCGAGGGCCTACGAGCAGTACTTC. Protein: CASSAISRAYEQYF.